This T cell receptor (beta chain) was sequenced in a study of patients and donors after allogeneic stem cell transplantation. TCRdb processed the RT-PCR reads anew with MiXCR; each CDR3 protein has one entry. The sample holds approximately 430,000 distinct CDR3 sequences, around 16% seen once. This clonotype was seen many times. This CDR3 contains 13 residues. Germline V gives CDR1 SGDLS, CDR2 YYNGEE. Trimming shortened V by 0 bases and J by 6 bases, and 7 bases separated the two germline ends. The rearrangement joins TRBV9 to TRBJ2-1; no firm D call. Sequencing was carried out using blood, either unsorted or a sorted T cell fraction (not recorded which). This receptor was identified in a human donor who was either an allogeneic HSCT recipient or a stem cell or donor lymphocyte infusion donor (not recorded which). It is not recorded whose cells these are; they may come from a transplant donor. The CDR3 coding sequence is TGTGCCAGCAGCGTAGAGGTTTCCAATGAGCAGTTCTTC. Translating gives CASSVEVSNEQFF.